This note documents a single T cell receptor beta chain sequence. The sample is drawn from a study of blood T cell repertoires in COVID-19. Cohorts were determined from participant-reported clinical history. Study processing details: Amplification of reference gene primers provided the estimated nucleated cell counts. Sequencing used immunoSEQ multiplex PCR; TCRdb keeps in-frame clones, though not all of them. The D gene and trimming were derived from the DNA, and the V and J assignments and clone size from that table. The sample shows some 320,000 clones, roughly 90% of them seen only once. V lost 1 base to trimming and J lost 0 bases; unmatched junction nucleotides: 5. Germline lookup yields CDR1 SQVTM and CDR2 ANQGSEA. The CDR3 is 17 residues long.

The receptor was isolated from a man aged 60-69 years who had recovered from COVID-19. V usage is TRBV29-1 and J usage is TRBJ2-1, with 11 positions matching TRBD1. Sequencing used PBMCs or T cells enriched from blood (not recorded which). The CDR3: CSVEGLDRGLSYNEQFF. The CDR3 coding sequence is TGCAGCGTTGAAGGGCTGGACAGGGGGCTCTCCTACAATGAGCAGTTCTTC.